These 6 T cell receptor beta chains were all obtained from the same sample, sequenced in a study of shared clonotypes between healthy human individuals. Clones were sequenced by immunoSEQ multiplex PCR, and TCRdb holds only the in-frame ones, with some missing. The table includes about 530,000 clones, about three quarters detected once. The sample comprised PBMCs. Receptor source: a woman aged 40-49 years in good health. Some clones in this sample may be carry-over from other donors' samples.

The V and J genes are TRBV20-1 and TRBJ2-5; D may be TRBD2 (6 bases). The CDR3 loop spans 11 amino acids. The germline V and J ends were trimmed by 8 bases and 5 bases, with 12 bases remaining between them. The germline gives CDR1 DFQATT, CDR2 SNEGSKA (reference sequence). The CDR3 is CSKEGGETQYF. For the CDR3, the DNA is TGCAGTAAGGAGGGTGGGGAGACCCAGTACTTC.

This clone showed up many times. The chain employs TRBV2 and TRBJ1-4; D perhaps matches TRBD1 (6 bases). Between the trimmed V and J ends, which lost 3 bases and 6 bases, there was a span of 11 bases. Germline CDR1 is SNHLY and CDR2 is FYNNEI. This CDR3 comprises 14 residues. The CDR3 region is CASSDRGLDEKLFF. The CDR3, as DNA: TGTGCCAGCAGTGATCGGGGGCTGGATGAAAAACTGTTTTTT.

This chain connects TRBV6-1 to TRBJ2-1, with 14 bases matching TRBD2. V shed 3 bases, J shed 10 bases, and the junction held 5 bases outside the gene matches. The CDR3 is 15 residues long. Per germline, CDR1 MNHNS and CDR2 SASEGT. CDR3 sequence reads: CASSETSGRAEEQFF. The CDR3 DNA follows: TGTGCCAGCAGTGAGACTAGCGGGAGGGCAGAGGAGCAGTTCTTC.

As to this clone: Other DNA variants within this sample encode the same CDR3. The V call is TRBV7-9, the J call TRBJ2-5; a weak D match, TRBD1 (6 bases). CDR1 SEHNR and CDR2 FQNEAQ come from the germline V gene (reference sequence). Between the trimmed V and J ends, which lost 5 bases and 6 bases, there was a span of 13 bases. The CDR3 is 13 amino acids. Written as DNA, the CDR3 is TGTGCCAGCAGCCCACAGGGTGGAAAGACCCAGTACTTC. It is translated as CASSPQGGKTQYF.

V gene TRBV6-6 combines with J gene TRBJ1-5; D is unresolved. V was pared by 4 bases and J by 5 bases, with 15 bases between. Germline loops: CDR1 MNHNY, CDR2 SVGAGI (reference sequence). CDR3 length: 15 residues. This CDR3 is CASSWSPSPYQPQHF. The CDR3 coding sequence is TGTGCCAGCAGTTGGTCCCCCTCCCCCTATCAGCCCCAGCATTTT.

J is TRBJ1-2 and V is TRBV7-6; D not resolved. This CDR3 has 14 amino acids. CDR1 and CDR2 from the germline V gene are SGHVS and FNYEAQ. The V and J ends lost 0 bases and 8 bases respectively, with 13 bases between them. This chain's CDR3 is CASSLARGLGGYTF. The CDR3 nucleotides are TGTGCCAGCAGCTTAGCGCGGGGTCTGGGAGGCTACACCTTC. Filled out from reference TRBV7-6 and TRBJ1-2, the complete variable domain reads GAGVSQSPRYKVTKRGQDVALRCDPISGHVSLYWYRQALGQGPEFLTYFNYEAQQDKSGLPNDRFSAERPEGSISTLTIQRTEQRDSAMYRCASSLARGLGGYTFGSGTRLTVV.